Each of the 10 T cell receptor beta chains below was sequenced from the same sample in a study of blood T cell repertoires in COVID-19. Clones were sequenced by immunoSEQ multiplex PCR, and TCRdb holds only the in-frame ones, with some missing. The sample carries approximately 300,000 clones, roughly 89% recorded once. Sequencing input: peripheral blood. The receptors come from a woman in her twenties or thirties with COVID-19, enrolled during active disease.

V and J are TRBV19 and TRBJ1-1; D remains unclear. Looked up from germline, CDR1 is LNHDA and CDR2 is SQIVND (reference sequence). Trimming shortened V by 3 bases and J by 0 bases, and 11 bases separated the two germline ends. The CDR3 is made up of 15 amino acids. The chain's CDR3 is CASSIGRSMNTEAFF. In DNA form, the CDR3 reads TGTGCCAGTAGTATTGGGAGGTCTATGAACACTGAAGCTTTCTTT.

The chain joins TRBV19 to TRBJ2-4, with TRBD2 as a possible D gene (6 bases). Germline assignment: CDR1 LNHDA and CDR2 SQIVND (reference sequence). CDR3 size: 15 residues. V was trimmed by 3 bases and J by 0 bases, leaving 9 bases between them. For the CDR3, the DNA is TGTGCCAGTAGTATGGGACTCCGAGCCAAAAACATTCAGTACTTC. Encoded protein: CASSMGLRAKNIQYF.

V and J are TRBV5-4 and TRBJ2-3; D not certain. Germline V gene data show CDR1 as SGHNT and CDR2 as YYREEE (reference sequence). The length of the CDR3 is 15 residues. V lost 4 bases and J lost 5, with 17 bases in between. The CDR3 loop reads CASSRTGGSGDTQYF. In DNA, the CDR3 is TGTGCCAGCAGCCGCACGGGTGGGTCCGGAGATACGCAGTATTTT.

The chain recombines TRBV27 with TRBJ1-5, with 7 bases identical to TRBD1. Germline V CDR1 and CDR2: MNHEY, SMNVEV (reference sequence). This CDR3 region has 14 residues. V shed 3 bases and J 1 base; nucleotides not matched to a gene: 0. CDR3 amino acids: CASSLGQSNQPQHF. DNA for the CDR3: TGTGCCAGCAGTTTGGGACAGAGCAATCAGCCCCAGCATTTT.

This chain's CDR3 is CATRRGDQTGELFF. The CDR3 DNA follows: TGTGCCACCCGGCGCGGCGACCAAACCGGGGAGCTGTTTTTT. The rearrangement links TRBV24-1 to TRBJ2-2; D remains unclear. This CDR3 has 14 residues. V gave up 9 bases and J gave up 5 bases, with 15 bases separating them. Germline CDR1 and CDR2: KGHDR and SFDVKD.

This rearrangement joins TRBV4-2 to TRBJ1-5, with TRBD1 identical over 7 bases. V was pared by 1 base and J by 0 bases, with 9 bases of the junction left unmatched. This CDR3 is built from 18 residues. Germline CDR1 is LGHNA and CDR2 is YNFKEQ. CDR3 loop: CASSQGQGGKNSNQPQHF. In nucleotides, the CDR3 is TGTGCCAGCAGCCAAGGACAGGGCGGAAAGAATAGCAATCAGCCCCAGCATTTT.

This chain uses TRBV12-2 with TRBJ2-1; no check of the table's D call, TRBD1, against the DNA was made. TRBV12-2 is termed a pseudogene. CDR3 length equals 16 residues. The CDR3 sequence: CASRLVTKGSYNEQFF. As DNA, the CDR3 is TGTGCAAGTCGCTTAGTAACAAAGGGGTCCTACAATGAGCAGTTCTTC.

V and J are TRBV5-1 and TRBJ2-1; a weak D match, TRBD1 (5 bases). Germline V CDR1 and CDR2: SGHRS, YFSETQ. V gave up 4 bases and J gave up 3 bases, with 5 bases separating them. CDR3 length: 12 residues. In DNA form, the CDR3 reads TGCGCCAGCAGCCAGGGCTACAATGAGCAGTTCTTC. The encoded protein is CASSQGYNEQFF.

The rearrangement joins TRBV19 to TRBJ1-2; D is unclear. V was shortened by 10 bases and J by 6 bases, with 21 bases between the two germline ends. Germline-derived CDR1 and CDR2 are LNHDA and SQIVND (reference sequence). The CDR3 extends over 14 amino acids. The CDR3 region is CATKYRRAGHGYTF. CDR3 coding DNA: TGTGCCACCAAGTATAGGAGGGCAGGACATGGCTACACCTTC.

J is TRBJ2-3 and V is TRBV24-1, with D maybe TRBD2 (5 bases). The CDR3 loop spans 13 amino acids. With 7 bases removed from V and 3 bases from J, the gap between germline ends came to 10 bases. CDR1 and CDR2 (germline): KGHDR, SFDVKD. CDR3 bases: TGTGCCACCAGGTTTTCGGGGACAGATACGCAGTATTTT. Its protein is CATRFSGTDTQYF.